One sample yielded the 28 T cell receptor beta chains listed below, sequenced in a study of cytomegalovirus exposure and HLA in healthy donors. The PCR had 60 Vbeta and 13 Jbeta primers. Generated by immunoSEQ multiplex PCR, the TCRdb table keeps only in-frame clones and is missing some. The specimen's table records under 65,000 clones. The source material was PBMCs. Receptor source: a woman aged 18-29 years in good health and CMV-seronegative.

This rearrangement joins TRBV4-1 to TRBJ2-7, with D possibly TRBD2 on 6 matching bases. From germline, CDR1 is MGHRA and CDR2 YSYEKL. There are 15 residues in the CDR3. V was cut by 0 bases and J by 2 bases, with 11 bases left in between. CDR3 sequence: CASSQDPSSAYEQYF. In DNA form, the CDR3 reads TGCGCCAGCAGCCAAGATCCTTCTAGCGCCTACGAGCAGTACTTC.

V and J are TRBV5-1 and TRBJ1-1, with D possibly matching TRBD1 (5 bases). Germline V lookup: CDR1 SGHRS, CDR2 YFSETQ. CDR3 size: 14 residues. V lost 3 bases to trimming and J lost 1 base, with 10 bases between them. The CDR3, as DNA: TGCGCCAGCAGCTCTCGGGGGGGGAACACTGAAGCTTTCTTT. As protein: CASSSRGGNTEAFF. Together with reference TRBV5-1 and TRBJ1-1, the CDR3 gives the full variable domain: KAGVTQTPRYLIKTRGQQVTLSCSPISGHRSVSWYQQTPGQGLQFLFEYFSETQRNKGNFPGRFSGRQFSNSRSEMNVSTLELGDSALYLCASSSRGGNTEAFFGQGTRLTVV.

The rearrangement joins TRBV4-1 to TRBJ2-7, with 12 bases matching TRBD2. Germline-derived CDR1 and CDR2 are MGHRA and YSYEKL. The V segment lost 1 base and the J segment 4 bases; nucleotides outside the gene matches: 14. This CDR3 comprises 19 residues. CDR3 sequence: CASSQVLGLAGSSTYEQYF. The CDR3 DNA sequence: TGCGCCAGCAGCCAAGTTTTAGGACTAGCGGGGAGCTCGACTTACGAGCAGTACTTC.

The rearrangement uses TRBV19 and TRBJ2-3, with TRBD2 identical over 9 bases. CDR1 is LNHDA, CDR2 SQIVND, per germline (reference sequence). The CDR3 runs to 15 residues. J was trimmed by 6 bases and V by 6 bases; bases with no gene match: 10. DNA of the CDR3: TGTGCCAGTAGACCTCGACTAGCGGCTGGGGATACGCAGTATTTT. Translated: CASRPRLAAGDTQYF.

The V gene is TRBV13, the J gene TRBJ1-2; 11 nucleotides match TRBD1. Trimming cost V 0 bases and J 8 bases; bases outside gene matches: 5. The germline V gene encodes CDR1 PRHDT and CDR2 FYEKMQ (reference sequence). CDR3 length: 15 residues. Here the CDR3 DNA reads TGTGCCAGCAGCTTAGGAGGACAGGGGGCGTTCGGCTACACCTTC. Its protein product is CASSLGGQGAFGYTF.

V is TRBV28 and J is TRBJ2-5; D remains unclear. The CDR3 runs 12 residues. CDR1 and CDR2 from the germline V gene are MDHEN and SYDVKM. The V end lost 3 bases, the J end lost 5 bases, and 7 bases lay between the germline ends. The CDR3 sequence is CASSFLEETQYF. The CDR3 DNA follows: TGTGCCAGCAGTTTTCTGGAGGAGACCCAGTACTTC. Supplemented by reference TRBV28 and TRBJ2-5, the full variable domain reads DVKVTQSSRYLVKRTGEKVFLECVQDMDHENMFWYRQDPGLGLRLIYFSYDVKMKEKGDIPEGYSVSREKKERFSLILESASTNQTSMYLCASSFLEETQYFGPGTRLLVL.

The CDR3 spells CASSVRDRVGTEAFF. The CDR3 DNA sequence: TGTGCCAGCAGTGTCAGAGACAGGGTTGGCACTGAAGCTTTCTTT. This chain joins TRBV2 and TRBJ1-1, with 7 bases fitting TRBD1. The CDR3 runs 15 residues. Trimming at V came to 4 bases and at J to 4 bases, leaving 9 bases not matched to a gene. Germline V lookup: CDR1 SNHLY, CDR2 FYNNEI.

This chain joins TRBV7-2 and TRBJ2-1, with a possible D match to TRBD2 (6 bases). This CDR3 comprises 14 residues. Germline V gene sequence: CDR1 SGHTA, CDR2 FQGNSA. V gave up 3 bases and J gave up 8 bases, with 14 bases separating them. The DNA of the CDR3 is TGTGCCAGCAGCTTTGGGGTCGGGGGTTATGAGCAGTTCTTC. Its protein product is CASSFGVGGYEQFF.

This chain joins TRBV30 and TRBJ1-1; D not resolved. The germline V gene has CDR1 GTSNPN and CDR2 SVGIG (reference sequence). This CDR3 is built from 14 residues. Trimming removed 3 bases from V and 3 bases from J, with 14 bases in between. The CDR3 reads CAWRKGRRDTEAFF. The CDR3 coding sequence is TGTGCCTGGAGGAAGGGCAGGAGGGACACTGAAGCTTTCTTT. The full variable domain, rest sourced from reference TRBV30 and TRBJ1-1, is SQTIHQWPATLVQPVGSPLSLECTVEGTSNPNLYWYRQAAGRGLQLLFYSVGIGQISSEVPQNLSASRPQDRQFILSSKKLLLSDSGFYLCAWRKGRRDTEAFFGQGTRLTVV.

V is TRBV9 and J is TRBJ1-1; TRBD1 matches 7 bases. V gave up 4 bases and J gave up 4 bases; unmatched junction bases: 7. The CDR3 extends over 14 amino acids. The germline CDR1 and CDR2 sequences are SGDLS and YYNGEE. In DNA, the CDR3 is TGTGCCAGCAGCCCGGGGGACAGAAGCACTGAAGCTTTCTTT. This codes for CASSPGDRSTEAFF.

V usage is TRBV30 and J usage is TRBJ2-2; D not certain. The V and J ends lost 0 bases and 4 bases respectively, with 12 bases between them. The CDR3 spans 15 residues. Germline values: CDR1 GTSNPN, CDR2 SVGIG (reference sequence). Here the CDR3 DNA reads TGTGCCTGGAGTGTACCCGTGGGCCGCACCGGGGAGCTGTTTTTT. Translated, it gives CAWSVPVGRTGELFF. Combining the CDR3 with reference TRBV30 and TRBJ2-2 gives the whole variable domain SQTIHQWPATLVQPVGSPLSLECTVEGTSNPNLYWYRQAAGRGLQLLFYSVGIGQISSEVPQNLSASRPQDRQFILSSKKLLLSDSGFYLCAWSVPVGRTGELFFGEGSRLTVL.

The gene calls are TRBV9 and TRBJ2-1; a weak D match, TRBD1 (5 bases). CDR1 and CDR2 (germline): SGDLS, YYNGEE. V lost 0 bases, J lost 10 bases, and 8 bases lay in between. The CDR3 runs 12 residues. The CDR3 region has the DNA TGTGCCAGCAGCGTAGATGGGGCCGAGCAGTTCTTC. Protein: CASSVDGAEQFF.

CDR3 sequence (DNA): TGCGCCAGCAGCCAGCCAGGGATCTCTGGAAACACCATATATTTT. Its translation is CASSQPGISGNTIYF. The rearrangement joins TRBV4-1 to TRBJ1-3, with D tentatively TRBD1 (5 bases). The CDR3 loop spans 15 amino acids. Germline CDR1 and CDR2: MGHRA and YSYEKL. V was cut by 3 bases and J by 0 bases, with 9 bases left in between.

The chain links TRBV30 to TRBJ1-1, with a possible D match to TRBD1 (5 bases). Trimming took 7 bases from V and 5 from J, leaving 11 bases between them. The CDR3 covers 11 residues. Per germline, CDR1 GTSNPN and CDR2 SVGIG (reference sequence). CDR3 sequence (DNA): TGTGCCTCCTCCGGGGGGACTGAAGCTTTCTTT. It encodes CASSGGTEAFF.

The rearrangement links TRBV6-1 to TRBJ1-4, with D maybe TRBD1 (5 bases). Between the trimmed V and J ends, which lost 11 bases and 8 bases, there was a span of 18 bases. The CDR3 is made up of 13 amino acids. Germline V CDR1 and CDR2: MNHNS, SASEGT. The CDR3 DNA sequence: TGTGCCCTATCCTCGGGGGTTGGGGAAAAACTGTTTTTT. This encodes CALSSGVGEKLFF.

The CDR3 here is CASSLLGQPLDTEAFF. The CDR3 DNA reads TGTGCCAGCAGCCTGCTCGGACAGCCCCTGGACACTGAAGCTTTCTTT. This chain joins TRBV11-3 and TRBJ1-1, with D possibly matching TRBD1 (6 bases). CDR1 and CDR2 (germline): SGHNT, YENEEA. The CDR3 is made up of 16 amino acids. The ends were cut back, 5 bases at V and 3 bases at J, with 19 bases in the middle.

The CDR3: CASRLSGSGEKLFF. Here the CDR3 DNA reads TGTGCCAGCAGACTGTCGGGGTCGGGTGAAAAACTGTTTTTT. The V call is TRBV6-5, the J call TRBJ1-4, with D unresolved. This CDR3 is 14 amino acids long. Germline V CDR1 and CDR2: MNHEY, SVGAGI. With 6 bases removed from V and 7 bases from J, the gap between germline ends came to 15 bases.

V is TRBV27 and J is TRBJ1-1; D remains ambiguous. With 0 bases removed from V and 1 base from J, the gap between germline ends came to 3 bases. The CDR3 sequence is 13 residues long. Germline V CDR1 and CDR2: MNHEY, SMNVEV (reference sequence). CDR3 bases: TGTGCCAGCAGTTTATCCAGGAACACTGAAGCTTTCTTT. Its protein product is CASSLSRNTEAFF.

V is TRBV7-8 and J is TRBJ1-4, with D possibly matching TRBD1 (5 bases). V gave up 4 bases and J gave up 7 bases, with 16 bases separating them. Germline CDR1 reads SGHVS; CDR2 reads FQNEAQ. CDR3 size: 15 residues. As DNA, the CDR3 is TGTGCCAGCAGCTCCCGGGCAGGGAAGGGTGAAAAACTGTTTTTT. Translating it yields CASSSRAGKGEKLFF.

The V gene is TRBV4-1, the J gene TRBJ1-2; 7 bases match TRBD1. The CDR3 consists of 18 residues. Germline CDR1 and CDR2: MGHRA and YSYEKL. With V trimmed by 2 bases and J by 3 bases, 15 bases remained unmatched. CDR3 sequence reads: CASSQSTEGAGGYYGYTF. For the CDR3, the DNA is TGCGCCAGCAGCCAAAGTACTGAGGGGGCGGGTGGGTACTATGGCTACACCTTC.

The V and J genes are TRBV11-3 and TRBJ2-5; 10 bases are shared with TRBD1. The germline V gene has CDR1 SGHNT and CDR2 YENEEA. The CDR3 is 15 residues long. Germline trimming cut 3 bases from V and 5 bases from J; bases unmatched to any gene: 6. The CDR3 spells CASSLGTGVMETQYF. In DNA, the CDR3 is TGTGCCAGCAGCTTGGGGACAGGGGTGATGGAGACCCAGTACTTC.

The CDR3 DNA reads TGCAGCGTACCAGGGCATCAGCCCCAGCATTTT. It encodes CSVPGHQPQHF. The J gene is TRBJ1-5, the V gene TRBV29-1; TRBD1 is a possible D gene (5 bases). V lost 6 bases to trimming and J lost 5 bases, with 8 bases between them. The CDR3 has 11 amino acids. The germline CDR1 and CDR2 sequences are SQVTM and ANQGSEA.

The V gene is TRBV29-1, the J gene TRBJ2-7; 11 nucleotides line up with TRBD2. Germline V gene sequence: CDR1 SQVTM, CDR2 ANQGSEA. This CDR3 region has 15 residues. V lost 3 bases to trimming and J lost 0 bases; unmatched junction nucleotides: 4. The CDR3 protein is CSVEGTSGSSYEQYF. CDR3 nucleotide sequence: TGCAGCGTTGAGGGGACTAGCGGCAGCTCCTACGAGCAGTACTTC.

The chain uses TRBV18 and TRBJ2-3; D unclear. The germline gives CDR1 KGHSH, CDR2 LQKENI. The ends were cut back, 2 bases at V and 6 bases at J, with 12 bases in the middle. The CDR3 sequence is 14 residues long. CDR3 region: CASSPGGPGDTQYF. The CDR3 DNA reads TGTGCCAGCTCACCAGGTGGCCCCGGGGATACGCAGTATTTT.

CDR3 protein: CASNGFYSNQPQHF. The CDR3 DNA sequence: TGTGCCAGCAACGGTTTTTATAGCAATCAGCCCCAGCATTTT. The J gene is TRBJ1-5, the V gene TRBV2; no clear D. The CDR3 length is 14 residues. The germline V gene encodes CDR1 SNHLY and CDR2 FYNNEI. V dropped 7 bases and J dropped 0 bases, with 10 bases sitting between them.

The V call is TRBV6-1, the J call TRBJ1-2, with TRBD1 matching over 8 bases. The CDR3 runs to 14 residues. Looked up from germline, CDR1 is MNHNS and CDR2 is SASEGT. Trimming at V came to 1 base and at J to 8 bases, leaving 6 bases not matched to a gene. The CDR3 here is CASSEEAGGWGYTF. The CDR3 coding sequence is TGTGCCAGCAGTGAAGAGGCAGGGGGCTGGGGCTACACCTTC.

V gene TRBV11-2 combines with J gene TRBJ2-5; tentatively, D is TRBD1 (5 bases). This CDR3 is built from 14 residues. CDR1 and CDR2 (germline): SGHAT, FQNNGV. V was clipped by 5 bases and J by 2 bases, with 12 bases between them. The CDR3 protein is CASSPQVRQETQYF. The CDR3 nucleotides read TGTGCCAGCAGCCCACAGGTGCGGCAAGAGACCCAGTACTTC.

The chain employs TRBV9 and TRBJ2-1, with 7 bases lining up with TRBD2. Trimming took 6 bases from V and 9 from J; bases not matched to a gene: 15. This CDR3 has 15 amino acids. The germline gives CDR1 SGDLS, CDR2 YYNGEE. CDR3 sequence: CASTSGGRATGEQFF. DNA for the CDR3: TGTGCCAGCACCTCGGGCGGGAGAGCTACTGGTGAGCAGTTCTTC.